The next 13 T cell receptor beta chains were all read from a single sample in a study of shared clonotypes between healthy human individuals. Assay: immunoSEQ multiplex PCR; the TCRdb copy retains only in-frame clones and omits some. The sample carries roughly 660,000 clones, around 90% recorded once. Sequencing used memory CD8+ T cells from PBMCs. As for subset: CD45RO+ cells pooled with CCR7-negative TemRA cells. The receptor source for this set is a man aged 18 to 35 in good health. Some clones in this sample may be carry-over from other donors' samples.

J is TRBJ2-1 and V is TRBV4-1; 10 positions agree with TRBD2. The CDR3 runs 16 residues. The V gene's germline CDR1 is MGHRA and CDR2 YSYEKL. V lost 0 bases and J lost 7; bases outside the gene matches: 6. The CDR3 DNA reads as TGCGCCAGCAGCCAAGATTTCCTAGCGGGAGTGAATGAGCAGTTCTTC. Its translation is CASSQDFLAGVNEQFF.

The chain couples TRBV28 to TRBJ2-2, with TRBD2 matching 14 bases. The CDR3 runs to 17 residues. Trimming cost V 6 bases and J 10 bases; bases outside gene matches: 13. Germline CDR1 and CDR2: MDHEN and SYDVKM. CDR3 loop: CASRGGLAGALSEELFF. CDR3 sequence (DNA): TGTGCCAGCAGGGGGGGACTAGCGGGAGCGCTGAGTGAGGAGCTGTTTTTT.

V and J are TRBV27 and TRBJ2-7, with a weak D call TRBD2 (6 bases). The CDR3 covers 14 residues. V was clipped by 2 bases and J by 2 bases, with 10 bases between them. The germline gives CDR1 MNHEY, CDR2 SMNVEV (reference sequence). The CDR3 DNA reads TGTGCCAGCAGTTTACTAGCGCAAACCTACGAGCAGTACTTC. Its translation is CASSLLAQTYEQYF.

The rearrangement joins TRBV27 to TRBJ2-1, with 11 bases lining up with TRBD2. This CDR3 region has 17 residues. With 1 base clipped from V and 7 bases from J, the junction kept 9 bases outside the gene matches. From germline, CDR1 is MNHEY and CDR2 SMNVEV (reference sequence). The CDR3: CASSLFSGRGFNNEQFF. Written as DNA, the CDR3 is TGTGCCAGCAGTTTATTTAGCGGGAGGGGGTTTAATAATGAGCAGTTCTTC.

CDR3 amino acids: CATASRDLPTYEQYF. In DNA form, the CDR3 reads TGTGCCACCGCATCCCGGGACTTGCCCACCTACGAGCAGTACTTC. V gene TRBV28 combines with J gene TRBJ2-7; D may be TRBD2 (6 bases). The CDR3 contains 15 residues. In germline, CDR1 is MDHEN, CDR2 SYDVKM. The V gene lost 10 bases and the J gene lost 2 bases, with 21 bases spanning the gap.

The chain joins TRBV14 to TRBJ2-5, with D maybe TRBD1 (6 bases). The CDR3 loop spans 16 amino acids. The germline V and J ends were trimmed by 1 base and 5 bases, with 17 bases remaining between them. The germline V gene has CDR1 SGHDN and CDR2 FVKESK. In DNA, the CDR3 is TGTGCCAGCAGCCAAGTTTTCAGGGGCCGGGGTGAGACCCAGTACTTC. Translated, it gives CASSQVFRGRGETQYF. The whole variable domain, filled in from reference TRBV14 and TRBJ2-5, reads EAGVTQFPSHSVIEKGQTVTLRCDPISGHDNLYWYRRVMGKEIKFLLHFVKESKQDESGMPNNRFLAERTGGTYSTLKVQPAELEDSGVYFCASSQVFRGRGETQYFGPGTRLLVL.

The rearrangement joins TRBV28 to TRBJ2-4, with 7 bases matching TRBD1. Germline CDR1 and CDR2: MDHEN and SYDVKM. There are 14 residues in the CDR3. J was trimmed by 4 bases and V by 2 bases; bases with no gene match: 2. CDR3 sequence: CASSLGTAKNIQYF. The CDR3 DNA is TGTGCCAGCAGTTTAGGGACAGCTAAAAACATTCAGTACTTC.

This clone showed up just a few times. The rearrangement joins TRBV10-3 to TRBJ2-3, with 8 bases that match TRBD2. V lost 10 bases and J lost 4; bases outside the gene matches: 10. CDR3 length equals 14 residues. Germline assignment: CDR1 ENHRY and CDR2 SYGVKD. The CDR3 protein is CATRGGSEADTQYF. Written as DNA, the CDR3 is TGTGCCACCCGGGGGGGATCCGAGGCAGATACGCAGTATTTT.

The J gene is TRBJ2-3, the V gene TRBV5-6; D is uncertain. The germline V and J ends were trimmed by 4 bases and 6 bases, with 9 bases remaining between them. This CDR3 has 12 residues. CDR1 is SGHDT and CDR2 is YYEEEE in the germline V gene. The CDR3 coding sequence is TGTGCCAGCAGCCTTCCCGGGGATACGCAGTATTTT. Encoded protein: CASSLPGDTQYF.

V usage is TRBV27 and J usage is TRBJ2-1, with D possibly being TRBD2 (6 bases). Germline CDR1 and CDR2: MNHEY and SMNVEV (reference sequence). The CDR3 has 15 amino acids. V dropped 7 bases and J dropped 12 bases, with 25 bases sitting between them. CDR3 in amino acids: CASTSTGTYLIRQFF. CDR3 in DNA: TGTGCCAGCACCTCGACCGGGACTTATTTAATACGGCAGTTCTTC.

J is TRBJ2-7 and V is TRBV27; 9 bases line up with TRBD1. V was pared by 6 bases and J by 3 bases, with 9 bases of the junction left unmatched. This CDR3 comprises 15 residues. CDR1 is MNHEY and CDR2 is SMNVEV in the germline V gene (reference sequence). The CDR3 is CASRLTTGGFYEQYF. The CDR3 DNA reads as TGTGCCAGCAGGCTAACGACAGGGGGGTTCTACGAGCAGTACTTC.

The table lists this clone with a count of one. The gene calls are TRBV19 and TRBJ2-7, with unresolved D. This CDR3 region has 14 residues. Trimming took off 0 bases at V and 0 bases at J, with 6 bases between the two ends. In germline, CDR1 is LNHDA, CDR2 SQIVND (reference sequence). The DNA for the CDR3 is TGTGCCAGTAGTATAGACATGAACTCCTACGAGCAGTACTTC. This gives the protein CASSIDMNSYEQYF.

The V call is TRBV13, the J call TRBJ2-6, with 11 bases matching TRBD1. CDR3 length: 18 amino acids. Germline-derived CDR1 and CDR2 are PRHDT and FYEKMQ (reference sequence). J gave up 0 bases and V 5 bases, and 6 bases lay outside the gene matches. In DNA, the CDR3 is TGTGCCAGCAGCGATTCTGGGACAGGGGGCTCTGGGGCCAACGTCCTGACTTTC. Its protein is CASSDSGTGGSGANVLTF.